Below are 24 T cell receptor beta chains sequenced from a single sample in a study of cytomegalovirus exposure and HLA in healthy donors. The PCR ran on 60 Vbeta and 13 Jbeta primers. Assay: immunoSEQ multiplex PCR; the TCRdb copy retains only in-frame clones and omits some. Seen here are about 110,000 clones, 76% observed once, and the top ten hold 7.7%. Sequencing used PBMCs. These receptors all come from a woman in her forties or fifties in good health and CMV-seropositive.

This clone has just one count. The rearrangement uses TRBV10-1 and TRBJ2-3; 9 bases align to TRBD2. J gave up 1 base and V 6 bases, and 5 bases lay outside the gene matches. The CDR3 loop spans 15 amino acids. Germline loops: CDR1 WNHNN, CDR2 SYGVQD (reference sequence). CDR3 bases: TGCGCCAGCAGGGGAATAGCGGGGGGCACAGATACGCAGTATTTT. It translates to CASRGIAGGTDTQYF.

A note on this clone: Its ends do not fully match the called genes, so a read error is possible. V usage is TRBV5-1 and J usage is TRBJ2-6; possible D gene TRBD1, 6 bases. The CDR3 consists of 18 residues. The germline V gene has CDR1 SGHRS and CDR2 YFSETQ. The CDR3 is CASSLDARGISGANGLTF. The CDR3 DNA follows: TGCGCCAGCAGCTTGGACGCCAGGGGAATTTCTGGGGCCAACGGCCTGACTTTC.

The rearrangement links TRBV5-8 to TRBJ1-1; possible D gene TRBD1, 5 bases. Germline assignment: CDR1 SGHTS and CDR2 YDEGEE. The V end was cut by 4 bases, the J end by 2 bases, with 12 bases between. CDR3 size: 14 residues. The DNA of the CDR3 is TGTGCCAGCAGCCTCGGAGGGGTTAACACTGAAGCTTTCTTT. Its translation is CASSLGGVNTEAFF.

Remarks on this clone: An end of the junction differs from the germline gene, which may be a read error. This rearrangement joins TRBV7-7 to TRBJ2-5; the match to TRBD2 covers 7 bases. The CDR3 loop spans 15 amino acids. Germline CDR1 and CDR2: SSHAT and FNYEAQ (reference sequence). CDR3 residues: CASSLGGRGRETQYF. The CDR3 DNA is TGTGCTAGCAGCTTAGGAGGGAGGGGTCGAGAGACCCAGTACTTC. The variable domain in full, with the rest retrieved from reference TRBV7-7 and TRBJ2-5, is GAGVSQSPRYKVTKRGQDVTLRCDPISSHATLYWYQQALGQGPEFLTYFNYEAQPDKSGLPSDRFSAERPEGSISTLTIQRTEQRDSAMYRCASSLGGRGRETQYFGPGTRLLVL.

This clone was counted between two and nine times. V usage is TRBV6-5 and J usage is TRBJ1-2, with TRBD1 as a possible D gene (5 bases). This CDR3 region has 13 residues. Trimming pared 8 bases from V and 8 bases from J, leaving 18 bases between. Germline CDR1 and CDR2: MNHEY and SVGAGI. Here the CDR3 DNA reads TGTGCCAGCGTACGGCAGGGTGGATGGGGCTACACCTTC. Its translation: CASVRQGGWGYTF.

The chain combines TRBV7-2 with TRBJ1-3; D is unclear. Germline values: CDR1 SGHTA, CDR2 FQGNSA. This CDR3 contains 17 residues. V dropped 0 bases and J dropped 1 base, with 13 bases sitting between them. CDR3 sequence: CASSLAGGGLSGNTIYF. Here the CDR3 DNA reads TGTGCCAGCAGCTTAGCAGGCGGCGGATTGTCTGGAAACACCATATATTTT.

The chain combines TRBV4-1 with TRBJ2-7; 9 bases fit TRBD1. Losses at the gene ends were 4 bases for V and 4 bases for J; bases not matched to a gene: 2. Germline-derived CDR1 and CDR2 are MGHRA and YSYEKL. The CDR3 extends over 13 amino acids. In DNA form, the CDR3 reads TGCGCCAGCAGCCGAGGACAGGGGTACGAGCAGTACTTC. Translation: CASSRGQGYEQYF.

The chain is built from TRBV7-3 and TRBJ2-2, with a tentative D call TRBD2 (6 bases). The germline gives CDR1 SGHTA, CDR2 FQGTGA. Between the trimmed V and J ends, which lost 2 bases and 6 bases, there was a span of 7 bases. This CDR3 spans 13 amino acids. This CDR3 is CASSLWGAGELFF. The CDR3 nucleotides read TGTGCCAGCAGCTTATGGGGGGCCGGGGAGCTGTTTTTT.

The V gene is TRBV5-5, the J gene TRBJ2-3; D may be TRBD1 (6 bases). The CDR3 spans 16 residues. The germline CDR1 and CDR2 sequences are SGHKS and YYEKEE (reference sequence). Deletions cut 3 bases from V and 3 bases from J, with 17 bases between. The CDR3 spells CASSSRQGTMTDTQYF. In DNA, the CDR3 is TGTGCCAGCAGCTCCCGTCAGGGGACGATGACAGATACGCAGTATTTT. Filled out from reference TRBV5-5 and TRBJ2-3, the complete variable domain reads DAGVTQSPTHLIKTRGQQVTLRCSPISGHKSVSWYQQVLGQGPQFIFQYYEKEERGRGNFPDRFSARQFPNYSSELNVNALLLGDSALYLCASSSRQGTMTDTQYFGPGTRLTVL.

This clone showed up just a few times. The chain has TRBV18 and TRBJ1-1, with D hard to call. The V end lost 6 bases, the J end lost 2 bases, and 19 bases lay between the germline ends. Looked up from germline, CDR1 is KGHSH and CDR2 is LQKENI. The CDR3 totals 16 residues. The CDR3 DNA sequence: TGTGCCAGCTCCCCGGGGTCCCAGTCGGTTAACACTGAAGCTTTCTTT. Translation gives CASSPGSQSVNTEAFF.

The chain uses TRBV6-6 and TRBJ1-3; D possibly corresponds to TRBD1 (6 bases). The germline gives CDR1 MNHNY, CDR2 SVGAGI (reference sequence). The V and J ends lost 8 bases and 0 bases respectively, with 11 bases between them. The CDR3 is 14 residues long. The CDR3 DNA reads TGTGCCAGCGGTACAGGGATCTCTGGAAACACCATATATTTT. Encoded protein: CASGTGISGNTIYF.

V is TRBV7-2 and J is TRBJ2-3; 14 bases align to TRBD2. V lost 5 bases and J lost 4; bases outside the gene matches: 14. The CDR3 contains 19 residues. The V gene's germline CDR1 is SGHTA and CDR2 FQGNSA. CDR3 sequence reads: CASSRRLAGGVGPPDTQYF. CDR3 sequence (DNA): TGTGCCAGCAGCCGGAGACTAGCGGGAGGGGTCGGACCCCCAGATACGCAGTATTTT.

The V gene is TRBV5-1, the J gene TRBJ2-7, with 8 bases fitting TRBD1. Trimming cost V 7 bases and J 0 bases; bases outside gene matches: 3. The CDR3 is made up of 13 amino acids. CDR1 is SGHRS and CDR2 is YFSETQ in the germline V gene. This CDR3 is CASGQGGSYEQYF. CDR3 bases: TGCGCCAGCGGACAGGGAGGCTCCTACGAGCAGTACTTC. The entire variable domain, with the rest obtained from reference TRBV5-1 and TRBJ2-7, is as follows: KAGVTQTPRYLIKTRGQQVTLSCSPISGHRSVSWYQQTPGQGLQFLFEYFSETQRNKGNFPGRFSGRQFSNSRSEMNVSTLELGDSALYLCASGQGGSYEQYFGPGTRLTVT.

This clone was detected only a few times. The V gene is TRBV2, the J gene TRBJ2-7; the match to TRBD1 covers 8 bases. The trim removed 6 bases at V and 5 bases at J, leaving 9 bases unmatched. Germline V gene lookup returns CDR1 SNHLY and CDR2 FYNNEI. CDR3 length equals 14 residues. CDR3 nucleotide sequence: TGTGCCAGCAGCCCCACAGGGGGGACCCACGAGCAGTACTTC. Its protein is CASSPTGGTHEQYF.

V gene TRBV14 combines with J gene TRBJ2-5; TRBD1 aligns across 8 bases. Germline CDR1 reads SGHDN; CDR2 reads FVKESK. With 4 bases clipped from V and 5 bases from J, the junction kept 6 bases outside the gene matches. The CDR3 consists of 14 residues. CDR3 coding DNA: TGTGCCAGCAGCCTTCAGGGGGCTGGGGAGACCCAGTACTTC. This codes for CASSLQGAGETQYF.

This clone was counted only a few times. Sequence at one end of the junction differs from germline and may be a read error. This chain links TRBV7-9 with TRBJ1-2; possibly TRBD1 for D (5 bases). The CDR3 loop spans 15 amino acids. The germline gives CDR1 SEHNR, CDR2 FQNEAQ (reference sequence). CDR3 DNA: TGTTCCAGCACCAAGCGGGGAGGGGAAAGTATGGGCTACACCTTC. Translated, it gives CSSTKRGGESMGYTF.

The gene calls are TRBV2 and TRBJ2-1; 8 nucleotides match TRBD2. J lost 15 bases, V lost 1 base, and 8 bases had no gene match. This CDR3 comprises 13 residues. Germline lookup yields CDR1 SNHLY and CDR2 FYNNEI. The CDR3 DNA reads TGTGCCAGCAGTGAAGGGGGGCGGGGGGCTCCGTTCTTC. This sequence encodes CASSEGGRGAPFF.

The CDR3 DNA follows: TGTGCCAGCTCACCAAAAGCACAGAGCGGGAACGAGCAGTACTTC. Protein: CASSPKAQSGNEQYF. The V gene is TRBV18, the J gene TRBJ2-7; TRBD2 matches 7 bases. Germline V gives CDR1 KGHSH, CDR2 LQKENI. CDR3 size: 15 residues. Trimming took 2 bases from V and 5 from J; bases not matched to a gene: 9. The full variable domain, in which reference TRBV18 and TRBJ2-7 provide the parts outside the CDR3, is NAGVMQNPRHLVRRRGQEARLRCSPMKGHSHVYWYRQLPEEGLKFMVYLQKENIIDESGMPKERFSAEFPKEGPSILRIQQVVRGDSAAYFCASSPKAQSGNEQYFGPGTRLTVT.

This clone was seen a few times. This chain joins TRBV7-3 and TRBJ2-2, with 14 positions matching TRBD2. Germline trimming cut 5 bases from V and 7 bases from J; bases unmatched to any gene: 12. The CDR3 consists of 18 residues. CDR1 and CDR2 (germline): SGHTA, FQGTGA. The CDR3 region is CASSRTHGLAGGVGELFF. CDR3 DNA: TGTGCCAGCAGCCGCACCCACGGACTAGCGGGGGGTGTCGGGGAGCTGTTTTTT.

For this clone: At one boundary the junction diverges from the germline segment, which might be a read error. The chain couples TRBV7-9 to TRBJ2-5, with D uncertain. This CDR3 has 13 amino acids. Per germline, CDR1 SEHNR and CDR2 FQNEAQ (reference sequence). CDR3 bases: TGTTCCAGCAGCTTAGCCAACCAAGAGACCCAGTACTTC. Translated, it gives CSSSLANQETQYF. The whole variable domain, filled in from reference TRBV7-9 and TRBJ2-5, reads DTGVSQNPRHKITKRGQNVTFRCDPISEHNRLYWYRQTLGQGPEFLTYFQNEAQLEKSRLLSDRFSAERPKGSFSTLEIQRTEQGDSAMYLCSSSLANQETQYFGPGTRLLVL.

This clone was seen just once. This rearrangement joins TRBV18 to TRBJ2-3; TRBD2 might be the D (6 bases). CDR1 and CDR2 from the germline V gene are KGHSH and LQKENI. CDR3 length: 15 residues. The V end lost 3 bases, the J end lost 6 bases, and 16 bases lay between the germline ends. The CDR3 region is CASSPSGGQIDTQYF. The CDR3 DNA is TGTGCCAGCTCACCGTCCGGGGGTCAGATTGATACGCAGTATTTT. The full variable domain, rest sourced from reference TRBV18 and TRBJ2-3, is NAGVMQNPRHLVRRRGQEARLRCSPMKGHSHVYWYRQLPEEGLKFMVYLQKENIIDESGMPKERFSAEFPKEGPSILRIQQVVRGDSAAYFCASSPSGGQIDTQYFGPGTRLTVL.

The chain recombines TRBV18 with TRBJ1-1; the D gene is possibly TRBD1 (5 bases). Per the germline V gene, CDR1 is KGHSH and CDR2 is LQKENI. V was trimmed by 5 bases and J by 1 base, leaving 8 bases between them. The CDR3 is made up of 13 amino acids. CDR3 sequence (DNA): TGTGCCAGCTCAGGGGGGGGGAACACTGAAGCTTTCTTT. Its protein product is CASSGGGNTEAFF.

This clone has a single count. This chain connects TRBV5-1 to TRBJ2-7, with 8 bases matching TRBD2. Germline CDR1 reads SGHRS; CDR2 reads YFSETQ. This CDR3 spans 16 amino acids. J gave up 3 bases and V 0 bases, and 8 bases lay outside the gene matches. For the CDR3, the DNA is TGCGCCAGCAGCTTGGGAGTAGCGGGGCAATTCTACGAGCAGTACTTC. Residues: CASSLGVAGQFYEQYF. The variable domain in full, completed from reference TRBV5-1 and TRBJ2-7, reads KAGVTQTPRYLIKTRGQQVTLSCSPISGHRSVSWYQQTPGQGLQFLFEYFSETQRNKGNFPGRFSGRQFSNSRSEMNVSTLELGDSALYLCASSLGVAGQFYEQYFGPGTRLTVT.

CDR3 sequence: CASSPQVVYGYTF. Written as DNA, the CDR3 is TGTGCCAGCAGCCCCCAGGTGGTGTATGGCTACACCTTC. The rearrangement uses TRBV7-2 and TRBJ1-2; no definite D call. The V end lost 5 bases, the J end lost 5 bases, and 12 bases lay between the germline ends. CDR3 length: 13 residues. CDR1 SGHTA and CDR2 FQGNSA come from the germline V gene.